This T cell receptor beta chain was identified in a study of identical twins (dated by TCRdb to between 2015 and 2016). The study in broad terms: TCR alpha and beta repertoires from monozygotic twins, unrelated adults of various ages and cord blood were deep-sequenced to test whether fetal clonotypes persist. To rule out contamination, replicate twin experiments were performed at different times with different library preparation protocols.

The library was produced with 5' RACE. The listed sequencing device is Illumina HiSeq 2000. A universal primer binding site was added through template switching, and the final cDNA carried a unique molecular identifier so that TCR cDNA molecules could be counted accurately. First-strand cDNA for TCR alpha and beta chains was synthesized from specific primers in the conserved constant-segment region. To control for contamination, each cDNA library was double barcoded with a SMART-Mk sample barcode plus Illumina barcodes. TruSeq adapter sequences, together with Illumina sample barcodes, were added in two successive PCR steps. TCR alpha and beta cDNA libraries were sequenced on the Illumina HiSeq platform with custom primers. The paper's data handling went like this. MiGEC processed the raw reads to extract unique molecular identifiers, while MiXCR was used to determine the CDR3 positions. For each individual, recombination models were inferred using an EM algorithm with the repgenHMM and IGoR tools. The analysis of shared clonotypes was done with the tcR package in R, with sharing normalized by the product of cloneset sizes. To study raw recombination without the effects of thymic and clonal selection, out-of-frame nonproductive sequences were analyzed. The public reads were quality trimmed at Q25 with fastp and then assembled into clones with MiXCR by TCRdb, keeping productive beta chains. Every distinct CDR3 protein forms one entry, paired with its most common genes and DNA. The V and J calls and clone size are TCRdb's, not the authors'. The sample includes roughly 240,000 distinct CDR3 sequences, with 6% to 8% observed a single time. The ten biggest clones cover less than 6.5% of the sample.

CDR1 and CDR2, looked up from the germline V gene, are MDHEN and SYDVKM. Trimming removed 3 bases from V and 7 bases from J, leaving 9 bases between the germline ends. The CDR3 spans 12 residues, from the cysteine through the phenylalanine. This entry keeps only the CDR3 DNA: 36 bases, framed from base 1. All donors were healthy Caucasians. The twin cohort comprised three pairs of female monozygotic twins, all aged roughly 18 to 30 years. Positive isolation kits from Invitrogen were used to isolate the CD4+ and CD8+ T cell populations. Points the paper makes about the study in general: Invariant T cells such as MAIT and iNKT could partly confound zero-insertion analyses, though diverse VJ usage argued against this for most clonotypes. Excess twin sharing in beta out-of-frame sequences was weaker because fewer shared sequences lowered the signal-to-noise ratio. Fewer insertions were carried by abundant cord blood beta clonotypes; a weaker similar trend was observed in young adult naive repertoires, while no such trend was observed in memory repertoires. Because the same donors could not be followed over many years, conclusions were based on cross-sectional statistical analysis. Recombination models systematically underestimated out-of-frame TCR alpha sharing in monozygotic twins but agreed with sharing between unrelated individuals. Compared with coincidental sharing between unrelated individuals, an excess of low generation-probability sequences was observed among out-of-frame TCR alpha sequences shared between twins.

This clonotype was seen at least ten times. Its antigen is unknown. Base qualities are missing; no much larger clone stands one base away. These data also featured in a second study, about yellow fever vaccine responses in identical twins. From that second study: According to the authors, in identical twins the way T cells responded to vaccination appeared partly convergent and partly personalized. Focusing on identical twins, the study followed the T cell clones that responded to the vaccine, and did so with precision.

The sample comprised CD8+ T cells sorted from blood. This TCR came from a woman aged 18-29 years in good health. Recombination linked TRBV28 to TRBJ1-2; D gene: possibly TRBD1, on 5 matching bases. Read as DNA, the sequence is TGTGCCAGCAGTTTGGATGGGGGTGGCTACACCTTC. This sequence encodes CASSLDGGGYTF.